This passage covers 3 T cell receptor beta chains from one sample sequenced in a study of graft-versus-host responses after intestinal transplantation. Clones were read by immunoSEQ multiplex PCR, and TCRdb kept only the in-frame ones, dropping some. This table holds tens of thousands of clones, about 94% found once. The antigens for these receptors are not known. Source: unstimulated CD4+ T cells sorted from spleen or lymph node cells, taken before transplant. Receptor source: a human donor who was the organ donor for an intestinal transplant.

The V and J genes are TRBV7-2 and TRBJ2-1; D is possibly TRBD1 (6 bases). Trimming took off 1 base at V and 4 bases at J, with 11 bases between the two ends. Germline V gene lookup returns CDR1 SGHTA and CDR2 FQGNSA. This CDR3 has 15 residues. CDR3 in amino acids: CASSLVGQKYNEQFF. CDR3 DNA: TGTGCCAGCAGCTTAGTTGGACAGAAGTACAATGAGCAGTTCTTC.

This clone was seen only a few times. The CDR3 loop reads CASSLGRGEEKLFF. CDR3 DNA sequence: TGCGCCAGCAGCTTGGGCAGGGGGGAAGAAAAACTGTTTTTT. The chain employs TRBV5-1 and TRBJ1-4, with 7 nucleotides matching TRBD1. CDR1 is SGHRS, CDR2 YFSETQ, per germline. This CDR3 comprises 14 residues. Germline trimming cut 0 bases from V and 8 bases from J; bases unmatched to any gene: 4. Drawing the rest from reference TRBV5-1 and TRBJ1-4, the complete variable domain is KAGVTQTPRYLIKTRGQQVTLSCSPISGHRSVSWYQQTPGQGLQFLFEYFSETQRNKGNFPGRFSGRQFSNSRSEMNVSTLELGDSALYLCASSLGRGEEKLFFGSGTQLSVL.

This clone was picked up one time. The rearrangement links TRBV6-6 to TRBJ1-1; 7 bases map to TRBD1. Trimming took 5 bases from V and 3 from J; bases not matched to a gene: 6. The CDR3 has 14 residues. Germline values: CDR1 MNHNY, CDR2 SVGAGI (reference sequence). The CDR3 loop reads CASSQQGRDTEAFF. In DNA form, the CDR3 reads TGTGCCAGCAGTCAACAGGGGAGGGACACTGAAGCTTTCTTT.